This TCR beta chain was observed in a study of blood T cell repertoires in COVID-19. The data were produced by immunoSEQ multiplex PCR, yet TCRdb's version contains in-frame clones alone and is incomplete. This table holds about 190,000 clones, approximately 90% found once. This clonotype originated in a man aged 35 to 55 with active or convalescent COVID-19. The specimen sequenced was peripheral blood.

The CDR3 loop is CASSDPGTREDTEAFF. CDR3 DNA: TGTGCCAGCAGCGACCCCGGGACGAGGGAGGACACTGAAGCTTTCTTT. This rearrangement joins TRBV5-4 to TRBJ1-1, with D possibly matching TRBD1 (5 bases). The CDR3 loop spans 16 amino acids. Trimming took off 4 bases at V and 3 bases at J, with 19 bases between the two ends. Germline CDR1 reads SGHNT; CDR2 reads YYREEE (reference sequence).